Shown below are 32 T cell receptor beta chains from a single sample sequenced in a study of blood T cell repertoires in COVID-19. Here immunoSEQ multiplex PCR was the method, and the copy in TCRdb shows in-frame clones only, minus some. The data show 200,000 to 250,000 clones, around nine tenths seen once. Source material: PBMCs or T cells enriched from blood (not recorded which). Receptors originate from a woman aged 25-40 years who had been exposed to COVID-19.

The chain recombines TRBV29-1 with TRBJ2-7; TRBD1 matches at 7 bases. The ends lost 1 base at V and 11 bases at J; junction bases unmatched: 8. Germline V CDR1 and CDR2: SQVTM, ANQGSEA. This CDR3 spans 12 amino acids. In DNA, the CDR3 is TGCAGCGTTGAAGGACTCGGGACAGACAAGTACTTC. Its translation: CSVEGLGTDKYF.

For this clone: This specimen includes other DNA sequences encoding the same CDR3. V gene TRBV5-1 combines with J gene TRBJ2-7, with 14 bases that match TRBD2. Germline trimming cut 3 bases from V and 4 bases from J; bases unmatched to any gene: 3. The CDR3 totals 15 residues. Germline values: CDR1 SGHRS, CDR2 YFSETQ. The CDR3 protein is CASSWGTSGSYEQYF. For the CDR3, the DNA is TGCGCCAGCAGCTGGGGGACTAGCGGGAGTTACGAGCAGTACTTC.

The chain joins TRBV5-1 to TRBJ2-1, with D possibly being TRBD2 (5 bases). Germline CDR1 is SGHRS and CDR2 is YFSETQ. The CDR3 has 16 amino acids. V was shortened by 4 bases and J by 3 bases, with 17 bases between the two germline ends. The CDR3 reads CASSPMGTGSYNEQFF. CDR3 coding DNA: TGCGCCAGCAGCCCGATGGGAACGGGAAGCTACAATGAGCAGTTCTTC.

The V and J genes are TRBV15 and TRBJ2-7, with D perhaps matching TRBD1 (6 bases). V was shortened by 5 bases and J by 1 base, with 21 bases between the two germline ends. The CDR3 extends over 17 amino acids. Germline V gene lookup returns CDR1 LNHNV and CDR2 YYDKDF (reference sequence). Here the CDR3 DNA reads TGTGCCACCAGCGCCGCAGGGACAAGCTCTAAATCCTACGAGCAGTACTTC. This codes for CATSAAGTSSKSYEQYF.

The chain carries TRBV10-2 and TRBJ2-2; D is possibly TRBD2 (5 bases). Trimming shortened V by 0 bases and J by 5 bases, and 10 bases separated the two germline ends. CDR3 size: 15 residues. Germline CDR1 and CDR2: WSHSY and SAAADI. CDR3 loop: CASSESLRRTGELFF. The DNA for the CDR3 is TGCGCCAGCAGTGAGTCGTTGAGGAGGACCGGGGAGCTGTTTTTT.

CDR3 DNA: TGTGCCAGCAGTGAAGGTTCTAGCACAGATACGCAGTATTTT. Encoded protein: CASSEGSSTDTQYF. This chain uses TRBV2 with TRBJ2-3; no reliable D call. CDR1 and CDR2 from the germline V gene are SNHLY and FYNNEI. The CDR3 loop spans 14 amino acids. Trimming removed 1 base from V and 0 bases from J, with 5 bases in between.

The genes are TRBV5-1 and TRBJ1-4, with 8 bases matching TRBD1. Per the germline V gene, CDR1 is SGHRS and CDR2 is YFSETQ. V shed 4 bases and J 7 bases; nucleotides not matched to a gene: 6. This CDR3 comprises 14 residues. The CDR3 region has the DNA TGCGCCAGCAGCCTGGACAGGGTTGGTGAAAAACTGTTTTTT. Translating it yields CASSLDRVGEKLFF.

The CDR3: CASSDRQVSGGYTF. DNA of the CDR3: TGTGCCAGCAGCGACCGACAGGTTTCGGGTGGCTACACCTTC. This chain uses TRBV7-8 with TRBJ1-2; D is possibly TRBD1 (6 bases). Germline assignment: CDR1 SGHVS and CDR2 FQNEAQ. V shed 5 bases and J shed 7 bases, with 17 bases lying between them. The CDR3 is 14 amino acids.

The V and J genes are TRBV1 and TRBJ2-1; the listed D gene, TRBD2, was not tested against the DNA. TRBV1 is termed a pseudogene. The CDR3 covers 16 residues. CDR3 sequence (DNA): TGCACCAGCAGCCGCGGTGGCCCTAGCGGGCGCGATGAGCAGTTCTTC. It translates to CTSSRGGPSGRDEQFF.

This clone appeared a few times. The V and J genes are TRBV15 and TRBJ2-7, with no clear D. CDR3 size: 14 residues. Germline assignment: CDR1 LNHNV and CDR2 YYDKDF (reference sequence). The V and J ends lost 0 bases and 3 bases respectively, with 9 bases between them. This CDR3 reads CATSRDSLDYEQYF. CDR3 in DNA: TGTGCCACCAGCAGAGATAGTCTAGACTACGAGCAGTACTTC.

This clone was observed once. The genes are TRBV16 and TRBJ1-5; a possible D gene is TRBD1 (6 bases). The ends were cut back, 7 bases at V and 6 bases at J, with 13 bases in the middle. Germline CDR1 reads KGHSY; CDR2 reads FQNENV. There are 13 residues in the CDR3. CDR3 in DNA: TGTGCCAGCACTCGAAGAGGGGGTCAGCCCCAGCATTTT. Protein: CASTRRGGQPQHF.

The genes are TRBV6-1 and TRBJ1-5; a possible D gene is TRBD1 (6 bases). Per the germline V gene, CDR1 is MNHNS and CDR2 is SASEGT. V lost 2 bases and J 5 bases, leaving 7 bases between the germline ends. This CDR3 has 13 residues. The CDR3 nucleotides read TGTGCCAGCAGTGAAAACAGGGATCAGCCCCAGCATTTT. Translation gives CASSENRDQPQHF.

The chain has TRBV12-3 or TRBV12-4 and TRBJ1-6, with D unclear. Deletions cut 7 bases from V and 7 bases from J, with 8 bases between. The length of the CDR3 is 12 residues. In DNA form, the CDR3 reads TGTGCCAGCACTAGAGGGAATTCACCCCTCCACTTT. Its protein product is CASTRGNSPLHF.

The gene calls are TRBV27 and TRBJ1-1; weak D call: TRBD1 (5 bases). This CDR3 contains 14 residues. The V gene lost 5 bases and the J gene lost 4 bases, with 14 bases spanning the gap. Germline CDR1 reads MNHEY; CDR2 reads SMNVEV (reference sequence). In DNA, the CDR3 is TGTGCCAGCAGTCCACAAGTCGGGGGCACTGAAGCTTTCTTT. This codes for CASSPQVGGTEAFF.

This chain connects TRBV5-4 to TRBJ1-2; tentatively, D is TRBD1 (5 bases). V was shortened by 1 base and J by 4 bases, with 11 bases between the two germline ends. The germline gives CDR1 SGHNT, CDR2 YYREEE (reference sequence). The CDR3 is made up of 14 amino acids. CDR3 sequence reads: CASSLRGEGYGYTF. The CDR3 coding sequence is TGTGCCAGCAGCTTGCGGGGGGAGGGCTATGGCTACACCTTC.

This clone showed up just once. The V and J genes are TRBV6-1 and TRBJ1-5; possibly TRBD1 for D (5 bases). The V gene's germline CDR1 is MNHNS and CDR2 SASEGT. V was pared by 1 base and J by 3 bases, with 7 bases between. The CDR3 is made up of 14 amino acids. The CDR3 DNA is TGTGCCAGCAGTGAAGTGACAGTCAATCAGCCCCAGCATTTT. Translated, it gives CASSEVTVNQPQHF.

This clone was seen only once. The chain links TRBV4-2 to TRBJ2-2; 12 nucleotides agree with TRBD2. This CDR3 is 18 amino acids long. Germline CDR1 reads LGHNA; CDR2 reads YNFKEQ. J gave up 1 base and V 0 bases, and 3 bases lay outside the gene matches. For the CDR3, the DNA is TGTGCCAGCAGCCAAGAGGTGACTAGCGGGAGGAACACCGGGGAGCTGTTTTTT. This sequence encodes CASSQEVTSGRNTGELFF.

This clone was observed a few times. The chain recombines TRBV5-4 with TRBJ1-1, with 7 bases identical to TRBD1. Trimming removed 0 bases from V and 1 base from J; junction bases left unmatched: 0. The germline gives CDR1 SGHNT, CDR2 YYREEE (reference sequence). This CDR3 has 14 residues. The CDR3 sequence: CASSLGTGNTEAFF. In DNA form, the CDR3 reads TGTGCCAGCAGCTTGGGGACAGGGAACACTGAAGCTTTCTTT.

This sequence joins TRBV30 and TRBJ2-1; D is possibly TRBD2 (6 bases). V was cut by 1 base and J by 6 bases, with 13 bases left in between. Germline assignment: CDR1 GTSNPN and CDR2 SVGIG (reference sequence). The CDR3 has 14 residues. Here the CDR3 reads CAWSAGRGANEQFF. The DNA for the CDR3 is TGTGCCTGGAGTGCGGGCCGCGGGGCCAATGAGCAGTTCTTC.

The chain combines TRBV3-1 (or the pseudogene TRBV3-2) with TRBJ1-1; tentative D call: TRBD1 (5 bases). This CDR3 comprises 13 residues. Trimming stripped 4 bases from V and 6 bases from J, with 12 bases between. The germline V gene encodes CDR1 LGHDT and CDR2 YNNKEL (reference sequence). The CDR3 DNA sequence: TGTGCCAGCAGCCCATCCAGGGTCGCTGAAGCTTTCTTT. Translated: CASSPSRVAEAFF.

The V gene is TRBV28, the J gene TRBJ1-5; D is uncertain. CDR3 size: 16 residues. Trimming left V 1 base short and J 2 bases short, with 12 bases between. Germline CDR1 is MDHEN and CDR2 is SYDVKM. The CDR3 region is CASSLSGRLRNQPQHF. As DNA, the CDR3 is TGTGCCAGCAGTTTATCGGGGAGACTACGCAATCAGCCCCAGCATTTT.

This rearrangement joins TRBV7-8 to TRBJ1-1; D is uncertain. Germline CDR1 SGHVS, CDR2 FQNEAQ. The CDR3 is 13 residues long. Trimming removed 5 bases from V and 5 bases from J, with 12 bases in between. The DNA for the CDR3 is TGTGCCAGCAGCCGCAAACGGAGAACTGAAGCTTTCTTT. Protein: CASSRKRRTEAFF.

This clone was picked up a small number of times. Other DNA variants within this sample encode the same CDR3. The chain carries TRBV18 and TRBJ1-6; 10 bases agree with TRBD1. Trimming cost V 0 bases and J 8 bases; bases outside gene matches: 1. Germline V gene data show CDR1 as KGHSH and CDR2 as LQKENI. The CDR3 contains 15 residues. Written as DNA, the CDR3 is TGTGCCAGCTCACCACCCGGGACAGGGGATTCACCCCTCCACTTT. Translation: CASSPPGTGDSPLHF.

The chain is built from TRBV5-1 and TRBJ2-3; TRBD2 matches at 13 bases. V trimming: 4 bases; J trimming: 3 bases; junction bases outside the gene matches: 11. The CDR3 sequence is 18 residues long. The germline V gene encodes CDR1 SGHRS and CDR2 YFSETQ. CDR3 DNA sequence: TGCGCCAGCAGCGTCGGGACTAGCGGGATTATTGAGACAGATACGCAGTATTTT. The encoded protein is CASSVGTSGIIETDTQYF.

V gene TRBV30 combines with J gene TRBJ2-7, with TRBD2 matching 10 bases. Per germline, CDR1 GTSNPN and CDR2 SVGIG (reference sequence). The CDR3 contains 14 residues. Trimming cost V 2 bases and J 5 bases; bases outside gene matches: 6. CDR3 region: CAWSRSGRAHEQYF. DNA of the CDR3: TGTGCCTGGAGTAGGAGCGGGAGGGCCCACGAGCAGTACTTC.

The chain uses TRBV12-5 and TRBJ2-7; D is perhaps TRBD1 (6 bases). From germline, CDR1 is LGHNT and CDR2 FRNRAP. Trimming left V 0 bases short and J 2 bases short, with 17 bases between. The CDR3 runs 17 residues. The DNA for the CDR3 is TGTGCTAGTGGTTTGGTACAATCTTACACAGGGCCCTACGAGCAGTACTTC. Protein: CASGLVQSYTGPYEQYF.

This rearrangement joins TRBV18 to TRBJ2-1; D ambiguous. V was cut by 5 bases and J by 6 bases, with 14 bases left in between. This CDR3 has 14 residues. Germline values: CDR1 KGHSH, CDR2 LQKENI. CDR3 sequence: CASSSIRQSNEQFF. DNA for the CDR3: TGTGCCAGCTCATCAATCCGACAATCCAATGAGCAGTTCTTC.

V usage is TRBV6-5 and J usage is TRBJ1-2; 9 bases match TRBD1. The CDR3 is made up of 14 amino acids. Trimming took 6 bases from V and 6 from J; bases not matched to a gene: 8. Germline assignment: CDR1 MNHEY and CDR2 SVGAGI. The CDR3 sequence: CASSPTGGYNGYTF. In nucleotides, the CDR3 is TGTGCCAGCAGCCCGACAGGGGGATACAATGGCTACACCTTC.

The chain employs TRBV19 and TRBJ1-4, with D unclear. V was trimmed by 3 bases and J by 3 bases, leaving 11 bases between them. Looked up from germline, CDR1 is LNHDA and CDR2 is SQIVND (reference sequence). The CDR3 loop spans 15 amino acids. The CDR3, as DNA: TGTGCCAGTAGTATTGGTGGACTGGCTAATGAAAAACTGTTTTTT. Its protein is CASSIGGLANEKLFF.

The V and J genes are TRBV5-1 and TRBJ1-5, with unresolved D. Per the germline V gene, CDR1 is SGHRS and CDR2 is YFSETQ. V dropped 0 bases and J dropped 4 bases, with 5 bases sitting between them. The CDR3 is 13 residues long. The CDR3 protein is CASSLAFNQPQHF. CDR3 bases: TGCGCCAGCAGCTTGGCTTTTAATCAGCCCCAGCATTTT.

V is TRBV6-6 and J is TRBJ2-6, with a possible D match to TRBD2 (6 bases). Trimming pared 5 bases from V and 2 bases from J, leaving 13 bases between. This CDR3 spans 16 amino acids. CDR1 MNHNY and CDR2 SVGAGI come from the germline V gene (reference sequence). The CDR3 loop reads CASSGNRRAGANVLTF. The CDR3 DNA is TGTGCCAGCAGTGGTAACAGGAGGGCTGGGGCCAACGTCCTGACTTTC.

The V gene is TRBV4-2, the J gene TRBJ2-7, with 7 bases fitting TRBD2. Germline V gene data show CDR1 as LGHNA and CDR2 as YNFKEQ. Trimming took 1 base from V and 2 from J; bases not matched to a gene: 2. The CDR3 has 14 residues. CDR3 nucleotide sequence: TGTGCCAGCAGCCAAGTAAGCGGGGCCTACGAGCAGTACTTC. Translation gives CASSQVSGAYEQYF.